This is a list of T cell receptor beta chains from one sample in a study of shared clonotypes between healthy human individuals. Assay used: immunoSEQ multiplex PCR; TCRdb lists only in-frame clones, some missing. The data show around 980,000 clones, 75% to 80% seen once. Sequences were obtained from memory CD4+ T cells from PBMCs. These TCRs come from a man between 18 and 29 years old in good health. Some clones in this sample may be carry-over from other donors' samples. The CDR3 runs from the conserved cysteine through the conserved F or W. Each record gives: CDR3 DNA, CDR3 protein, J gene, D gene, V gene, clone size. D genes are given only for firm matches. Some rows mark clone size as missing; the rest say once, few, many or name a class of expanded clone.

TGTGCCAGCAGTGATCCATCCTTCGTGGGTGAGCAGTTCTTC	CASSDPSFVGEQFF	TRBJ2-1	NA	TRBV25-1	NA
TGTGCCAGCAGTGGACGGGACAGACTCTCCAATGAGCAGTTCTTC	CASSGRDRLSNEQFF	TRBJ2-1	TRBD1	TRBV6-6	NA
TGTGCCAGCAGTTTTGGGGGTTTGGAAGGAGTCTCCTATGGCTACACCTTC	CASSFGGLEGVSYGYTF	TRBJ1-2	NA	TRBV28	NA
TGTGCCAGCAGTTGGACTCCCGGGGGCATGGGTGAAGCTTTCTTT	CASSWTPGGMGEAFF	TRBJ1-1	NA	TRBV27	NA
TGTGCCAGCAGTTTGGGATACAGGGGGCCCCAGCCCCAGCATTTT	CASSLGYRGPQPQHF	TRBJ1-5	TRBD1	TRBV28	NA
TGTGCCAGCAGCCAACAGGGGTTCCGCACTGAAGCTTTCTTT	CASSQQGFRTEAFF	TRBJ1-1	TRBD1	TRBV7-3	NA
TGTGCCAGCAGTTCCCCCCCAGTCACTGAAGCTTTCTTT	CASSSPPVTEAFF	TRBJ1-1	NA	TRBV28	NA
TGTGCCAGCAGTGCTTTCGCACACACTGAAGCTTTCTTT	CASSAFAHTEAFF	TRBJ1-1	NA	TRBV6-1	NA
TGCAGTGCTAGAGTAGGGCCGGTCAAGCATTTT	CSARVGPVKHF	TRBJ1-5	NA	TRBV20-1	few
TGTGCCAGCAGCTCTCGATTGCGGAACACTGAAGCTTTCTTT	CASSSRLRNTEAFF	TRBJ1-1	NA	TRBV7-3	once
TGTGCCAGCAGCCCCAGGGGACAGGGAACCACTGAAGCTTTCTTT	CASSPRGQGTTEAFF	TRBJ1-1	TRBD1	TRBV11-2	NA
TGTGCCAGCAGCAAGGGCCGACAGGGTACTGAAGCTTTCTTT	CASSKGRQGTEAFF	TRBJ1-1	NA	TRBV21-1	NA
TGCGCCAGCAGCCAAGATGGCGCGGGTGGCTACACCTTC	CASSQDGAGGYTF	TRBJ1-2	NA	TRBV4-3	NA
TGTGCCAGCAGCTTCGACAGGGCTGGGGCCAACGTCCTGACTTTC	CASSFDRAGANVLTF	TRBJ2-6	TRBD1	TRBV11-2	NA
TGTGCCAGCAGCCCCGGACTAGCGGGGGTCTTGGATGAGCAGTTCTTC	CASSPGLAGVLDEQFF	TRBJ2-1	TRBD2	TRBV7-2	NA
TGTGCCAGCAGCAGGCCAGGGACAGGGGGTCCCGTAAACTATGGCTACACCTTC	CASSRPGTGGPVNYGYTF	TRBJ1-2	TRBD1	TRBV5-8	NA
TGTGCCAGCTCACCAGTAGGGACCGGGAATCAGCCCCAGCATTTT	CASSPVGTGNQPQHF	TRBJ1-5	NA	TRBV18	NA
TGTGCCAGCAGCCCAAGAGGGATTGGCAGGTCCTACGAGCAGTACTTC	CASSPRGIGRSYEQYF	TRBJ2-7	NA	TRBV7-2	NA
TGCAGCGTTGAGGTGTTGACTGACTCCTACGAGCAGTACTTC	CSVEVLTDSYEQYF	TRBJ2-7	NA	TRBV29-1	many
TGTGCCAGCACGACCCGGGGCACTGAAGCTTTCTTT	CASTTRGTEAFF	TRBJ1-1	NA	TRBV28	NA
TGTGCCAGCAGCCAAGGCGGGAGGGCCTCCTCCGAGCAGTACTTC	CASSQGGRASSEQYF	TRBJ2-7	TRBD2	TRBV14	few
TGCGCCAGCTCCCGGACTAGCGGAGCTGACTTCCAAGAGACCCAGTACTTC	CASSRTSGADFQETQYF	TRBJ2-5	TRBD2	TRBV5-1	NA
TGTGCCAGCAGTTTTCTCCTAGCGGGTAGTGAGACCCAGTACTTC	CASSFLLAGSETQYF	TRBJ2-5	TRBD2	TRBV28	NA
TGTGCCAGCAGCTTACCACCTTTTGGACAGCCGAACACTGAAGCTTTCTTT	CASSLPPFGQPNTEAFF	TRBJ1-1	NA	TRBV11-2	few
TGTGCCAGCCGACTAGCGGGAGTGCCCGGGGAGCTGTTTTTT	CASRLAGVPGELFF	TRBJ2-2	TRBD2	TRBV6-6	NA
TGTGCCAGCAGCTTAGAGTCAGGCCTACCCTCCTACGAGCAGTACTTC	CASSLESGLPSYEQYF	TRBJ2-7	NA	TRBV7-6	NA
TGTGCCAGCAGCCTACTAGCGGGGTCGAACACCGGGGAGCTGTTTTTT	CASSLLAGSNTGELFF	TRBJ2-2	TRBD2	TRBV11-2	NA
TGTGCCAGCAGTTTATATCCCGCCGACAGACATCGGGAGACCCAGTACTTC	CASSLYPADRHRETQYF	TRBJ2-5	NA	TRBV28	NA
TGTGCCAGTGGACAGGGGGCTCCTGAAGCTTTCTTT	CASGQGAPEAFF	TRBJ1-1	TRBD1	TRBV6-5	few
TGTGCCAGCAGCCGCCCGGGATCAAGGGGAGATACGCAGTATTTT	CASSRPGSRGDTQYF	TRBJ2-3	NA	TRBV28	NA
TGTGCCAGCAGCCCAACGGTCCTTATCTACGAGCAGTACTTC	CASSPTVLIYEQYF	TRBJ2-7	NA	TRBV7-8	NA
TGTGCCAGCAGCCCTAGACAAGTTGCGGACAATGAGCAGTTCTTC	CASSPRQVADNEQFF	TRBJ2-1	NA	TRBV7-6	NA
TGTGCCAGCAGCTTAGGTGGGGTTACAGGGGGGTACGAGCAGTACTTC	CASSLGGVTGGYEQYF	TRBJ2-7	TRBD1	TRBV7-6	NA
TGCGCCAGCAGCTCCCTACAGGGGGCGGTCAATGAGCAGTTCTTC	CASSSLQGAVNEQFF	TRBJ2-1	TRBD1	TRBV5-1	NA
TGCGCCAGCAGCCCCCTCCCGGGAAGTCAGCCCCAGCATTTT	CASSPLPGSQPQHF	TRBJ1-5	NA	TRBV5-1	NA
TGTGCCAGCCGGCGGGGGTTATACGAGCAGTACTTC	CASRRGLYEQYF	TRBJ2-7	TRBD2	TRBV28	NA
TGTGCCAGCAGCGTAGGGGGCCCGGGGCGGGACGAGCAGTACTTC	CASSVGGPGRDEQYF	TRBJ2-7	NA	TRBV9	NA